These 12 T cell receptor beta chains were sequenced from one sample in a study of cytomegalovirus exposure and HLA in healthy donors. The study ran its PCR with 60 Vbeta and 13 Jbeta primers. Sequenced by immunoSEQ multiplex PCR; TCRdb stores in-frame clones only, minus some. The data contain some 190,000 clones, 82% of them singletons. Sequenced sample: PBMCs. These receptors all stem from a man aged 35 to 55 in good health and CMV-seronegative.

The chain is built from TRBV30 and TRBJ2-2; a weak D match, TRBD1 (5 bases). The CDR3 has 15 amino acids. Looked up from germline, CDR1 is GTSNPN and CDR2 is SVGIG (reference sequence). The V gene lost 0 bases and the J gene lost 3 bases, with 11 bases spanning the gap. The CDR3 loop is CAWSVKSGYTGELFF. The CDR3 bases are TGTGCCTGGAGTGTAAAATCAGGGTACACCGGGGAGCTGTTTTTT.

The chain couples TRBV29-1 to TRBJ1-5; 9 bases are a match to TRBD1. This CDR3 has 15 amino acids. Germline values: CDR1 SQVTM, CDR2 ANQGSEA. Germline trimming cut 7 bases from V and 1 base from J; bases unmatched to any gene: 8. CDR3 loop: CSAGTGSGSNQPQHF. The CDR3 nucleotides are TGCAGCGCAGGGACAGGGTCAGGGAGCAATCAGCCCCAGCATTTT.

Regarding this clone: Additional DNA sequences in this sample encode the identical CDR3. J is TRBJ2-7 and V is TRBV11-2; 7 bases are shared with TRBD1. CDR1 and CDR2 (germline): SGHAT, FQNNGV. The V segment lost 5 bases and the J segment 0 bases; nucleotides outside the gene matches: 4. The CDR3 is 14 residues long. Written as DNA, the CDR3 is TGTGCCAGCAGCCTCAGGGGGTTCTCCTACGAGCAGTACTTC. This translates into CASSLRGFSYEQYF.

This chain joins TRBV4-2 and TRBJ2-3; TRBD1 matches at 9 bases. Germline CDR1 LGHNA, CDR2 YNFKEQ. The CDR3 covers 14 residues. V shed 2 bases, J shed 6 bases, and the junction held 3 bases outside the gene matches. CDR3 sequence reads: CASSQPTGGDTQYF. The DNA for the CDR3 is TGTGCCAGCAGCCAACCGACAGGGGGTGATACGCAGTATTTT.

The genes are TRBV7-3 and TRBJ2-1; 13 bases align to TRBD2. CDR1 SGHTA and CDR2 FQGTGA come from the germline V gene. The trim removed 5 bases at V and 5 bases at J, leaving 12 bases unmatched. This CDR3 region has 18 residues. CDR3 sequence reads: CASSNRLAGGKGHNEQFF. CDR3 nucleotides: TGTGCCAGCAGCAATAGACTAGCGGGAGGAAAAGGACACAATGAGCAGTTCTTC.

The chain has TRBV5-1 and TRBJ2-5, with TRBD1 as a possible D gene (6 bases). Trimming took off 3 bases at V and 3 bases at J, with 15 bases between the two ends. The CDR3 totals 15 residues. Germline CDR1 SGHRS, CDR2 YFSETQ. CDR3 bases: TGCGCCAGCAGCTCTGCGGGTGACAGGAAAGAGACCCAGTACTTC. Encoded protein: CASSSAGDRKETQYF.

The chain links TRBV4-1 to TRBJ2-7; the D gene is possibly TRBD1 (5 bases). The germline gives CDR1 MGHRA, CDR2 YSYEKL. The CDR3 loop spans 15 amino acids. V lost 0 bases to trimming and J lost 0 bases, with 9 bases between them. CDR3 sequence reads: CASSQERQGSYEQYF. DNA for the CDR3: TGCGCCAGCAGCCAAGAAAGGCAGGGCTCCTACGAGCAGTACTTC.

The chain couples TRBV4-3 to TRBJ2-7, with 9 bases that match TRBD2. Germline V CDR1 and CDR2: LGHNA, YSLEER. The CDR3 loop spans 17 amino acids. Trimming removed 4 bases from V and 3 bases from J; junction bases left unmatched: 13. The CDR3 DNA reads TGCGCCAGCAGCCGAGGGGCGGGAGGGCCGGTAGTCTACGAGCAGTACTTC. Residues: CASSRGAGGPVVYEQYF.

The chain is built from TRBV5-8 and TRBJ1-1; D unresolved. The CDR3 contains 13 residues. The V and J ends lost 0 bases and 6 bases respectively, with 9 bases between them. Germline CDR1 SGHTS, CDR2 YDEGEE. The CDR3 reads CASSLVAIPEAFF. The CDR3 nucleotides read TGTGCCAGCAGCTTGGTAGCGATACCTGAAGCTTTCTTT.

The chain links TRBV11-2 to TRBJ1-5, with a possible D match to TRBD1 (6 bases). Trimming stripped 5 bases from V and 4 bases from J, with 12 bases between. Germline lookup yields CDR1 SGHAT and CDR2 FQNNGV. This CDR3 region has 14 residues. This CDR3 reads CASSVQGSNQPQHF. The CDR3 nucleotides are TGTGCCAGCAGCGTACAGGGTTCGAATCAGCCCCAGCATTTT.

This chain links TRBV7-9 with TRBJ1-6, with 8 bases lining up with TRBD1. This CDR3 has 16 residues. V was pared by 5 bases and J by 2 bases, with 5 bases of the junction left unmatched. Germline V gene data show CDR1 as SEHNR and CDR2 as FQNEAQ (reference sequence). CDR3 amino acids: CASSPGGSTYNSPLHF. CDR3 nucleotides: TGTGCCAGCAGCCCAGGGGGCAGCACCTATAATTCACCCCTCCACTTT.

This clone was detected a few times. V and J are TRBV6-6 and TRBJ2-7; 7 bases line up with TRBD2. The CDR3 spans 15 residues. Germline values: CDR1 MNHNY, CDR2 SVGAGI (reference sequence). V lost 0 bases and J lost 7; bases outside the gene matches: 9. CDR3 coding DNA: TGTGCCAGCAGTTACTCGGGAGGGGCGCTTGTTGAGCAGTACTTC. Translating it yields CASSYSGGALVEQYF.